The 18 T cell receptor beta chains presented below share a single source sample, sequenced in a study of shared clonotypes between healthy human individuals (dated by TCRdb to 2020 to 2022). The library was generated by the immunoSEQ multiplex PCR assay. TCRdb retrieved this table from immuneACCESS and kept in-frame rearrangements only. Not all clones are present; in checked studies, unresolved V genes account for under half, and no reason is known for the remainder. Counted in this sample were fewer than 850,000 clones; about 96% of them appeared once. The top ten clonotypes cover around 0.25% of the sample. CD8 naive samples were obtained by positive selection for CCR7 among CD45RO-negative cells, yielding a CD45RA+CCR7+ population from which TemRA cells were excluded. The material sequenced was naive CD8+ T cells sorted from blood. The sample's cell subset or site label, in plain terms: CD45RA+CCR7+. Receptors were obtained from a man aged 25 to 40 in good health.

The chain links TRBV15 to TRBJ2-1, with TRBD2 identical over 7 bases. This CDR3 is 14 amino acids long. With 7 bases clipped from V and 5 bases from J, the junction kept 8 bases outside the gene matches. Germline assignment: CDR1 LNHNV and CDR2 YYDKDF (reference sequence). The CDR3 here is CATIDTGGHNEQFF. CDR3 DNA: TGTGCCACCATTGACACGGGGGGACACAATGAGCAGTTCTTC.

The CDR3 is CASSLESLADTQYF. DNA for the CDR3: TGCGCCAGCAGCTTGGAGAGTCTGGCAGATACGCAGTATTTT. The chain employs TRBV5-1 and TRBJ2-3, with D hard to call. V shed 0 bases and J shed 4 bases, with 9 bases lying between them. This CDR3 region has 14 residues. Germline CDR1 is SGHRS and CDR2 is YFSETQ.

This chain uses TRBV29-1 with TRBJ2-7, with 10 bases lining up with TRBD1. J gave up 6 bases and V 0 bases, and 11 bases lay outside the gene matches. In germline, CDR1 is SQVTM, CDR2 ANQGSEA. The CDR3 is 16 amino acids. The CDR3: CSVEDLWGQGQREQYF. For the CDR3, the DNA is TGCAGCGTTGAAGATCTTTGGGGACAGGGGCAGCGCGAGCAGTACTTC.

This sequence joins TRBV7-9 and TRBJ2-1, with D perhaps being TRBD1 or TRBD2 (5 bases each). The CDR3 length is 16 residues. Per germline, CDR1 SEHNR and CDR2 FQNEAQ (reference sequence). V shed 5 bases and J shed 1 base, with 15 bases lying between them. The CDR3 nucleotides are TGTGCCAGCAGCGGGTCATTGAGGGGTTCCTACAATGAGCAGTTCTTC. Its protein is CASSGSLRGSYNEQFF.

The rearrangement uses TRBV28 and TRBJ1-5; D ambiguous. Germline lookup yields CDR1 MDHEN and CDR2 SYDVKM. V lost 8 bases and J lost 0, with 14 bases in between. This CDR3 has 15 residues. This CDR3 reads CASRRLGYSNQPQHF. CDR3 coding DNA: TGTGCCAGCCGCCGGTTGGGTTATAGCAATCAGCCCCAGCATTTT.

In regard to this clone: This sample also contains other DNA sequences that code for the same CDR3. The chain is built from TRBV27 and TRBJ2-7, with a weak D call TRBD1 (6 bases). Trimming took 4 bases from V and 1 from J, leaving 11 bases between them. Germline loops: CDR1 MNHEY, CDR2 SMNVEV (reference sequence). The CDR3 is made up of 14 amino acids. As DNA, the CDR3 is TGTGCCAGCAGTTCCCTGGACAGTTCCTACGAGCAGTACTTC. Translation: CASSSLDSSYEQYF.

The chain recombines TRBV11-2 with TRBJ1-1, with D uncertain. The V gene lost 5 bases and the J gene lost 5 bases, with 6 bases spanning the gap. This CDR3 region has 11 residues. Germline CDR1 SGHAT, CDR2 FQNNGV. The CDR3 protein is CASSLWTEAFF. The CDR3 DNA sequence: TGTGCCAGCAGCCTTTGGACTGAAGCTTTCTTT.

The CDR3 bases are TGTGCCAGCAGTTTATACGCAGGGGGCGGTTATGGCTACACCTTC. Translation: CASSLYAGGGYGYTF. This sequence joins TRBV28 and TRBJ1-2, with 8 positions matching TRBD1. The CDR3 covers 15 residues. Germline CDR1 and CDR2: MDHEN and SYDVKM. Trimming removed 1 base from V and 5 bases from J; junction bases left unmatched: 6.

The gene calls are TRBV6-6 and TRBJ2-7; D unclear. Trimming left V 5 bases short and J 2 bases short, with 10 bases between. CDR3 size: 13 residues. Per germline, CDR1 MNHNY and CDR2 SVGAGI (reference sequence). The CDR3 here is CASSANIAYEQYF. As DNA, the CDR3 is TGTGCCAGCAGTGCCAATATAGCCTACGAGCAGTACTTC.

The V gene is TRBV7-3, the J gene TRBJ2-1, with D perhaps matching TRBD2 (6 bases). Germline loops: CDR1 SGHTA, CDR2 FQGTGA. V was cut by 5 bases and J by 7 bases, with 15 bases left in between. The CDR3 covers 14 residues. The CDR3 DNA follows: TGTGCCAGCAGCGCCCGGGGCGGGATGAATGAGCAGTTCTTC. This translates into CASSARGGMNEQFF.

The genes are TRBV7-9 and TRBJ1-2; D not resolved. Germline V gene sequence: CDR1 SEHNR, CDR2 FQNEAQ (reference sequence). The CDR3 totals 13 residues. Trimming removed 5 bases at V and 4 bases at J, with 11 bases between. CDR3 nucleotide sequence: TGTGCCAGCAGCCACCCCGGGATCTATGGCTACACCTTC. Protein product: CASSHPGIYGYTF.

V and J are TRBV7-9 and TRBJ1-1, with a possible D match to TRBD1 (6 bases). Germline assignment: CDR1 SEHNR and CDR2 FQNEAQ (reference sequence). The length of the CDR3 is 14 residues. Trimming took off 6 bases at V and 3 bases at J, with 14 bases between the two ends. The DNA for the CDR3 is TGTGCCAGCAGTTTGGGGGCGAGGGACACTGAAGCTTTCTTT. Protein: CASSLGARDTEAFF. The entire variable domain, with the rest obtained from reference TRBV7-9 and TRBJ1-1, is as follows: DTGVSQNPRHKITKRGQNVTFRCDPISEHNRLYWYRQTLGQGPEFLTYFQNEAQLEKSRLLSDRFSAERPKGSFSTLEIQRTEQGDSAMYLCASSLGARDTEAFFGQGTRLTVV.

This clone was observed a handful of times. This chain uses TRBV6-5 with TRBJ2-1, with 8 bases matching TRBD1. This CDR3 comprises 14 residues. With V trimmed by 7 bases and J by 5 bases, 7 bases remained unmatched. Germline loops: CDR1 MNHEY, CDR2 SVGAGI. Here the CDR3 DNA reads TGTGCCAGCAAGACAGGGGTGGGGAACAATGAGCAGTTCTTC. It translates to CASKTGVGNNEQFF.

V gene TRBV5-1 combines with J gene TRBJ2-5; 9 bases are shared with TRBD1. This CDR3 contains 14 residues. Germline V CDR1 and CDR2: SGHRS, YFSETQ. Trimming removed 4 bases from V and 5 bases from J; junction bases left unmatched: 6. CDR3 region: CASSPTGGWETQYF. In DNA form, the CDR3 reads TGCGCCAGCAGCCCCACAGGGGGCTGGGAGACCCAGTACTTC. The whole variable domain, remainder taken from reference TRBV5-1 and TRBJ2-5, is KAGVTQTPRYLIKTRGQQVTLSCSPISGHRSVSWYQQTPGQGLQFLFEYFSETQRNKGNFPGRFSGRQFSNSRSEMNVSTLELGDSALYLCASSPTGGWETQYFGPGTRLLVL.

In nucleotides, the CDR3 is TGTGCCAGCAGCCCTAGAGATGGGAATTCGGCCTACGAGCAGTACTTC. This gives the protein CASSPRDGNSAYEQYF. This sequence joins TRBV7-9 and TRBJ2-7, with D hard to call. The CDR3 totals 16 residues. V was pared by 5 bases and J by 2 bases, with 19 bases between. Germline V lookup: CDR1 SEHNR, CDR2 FQNEAQ (reference sequence).

DNA of the CDR3: TGTGCCAGCAGTTTTCGCACTAACGAGCAGTACTTC. Translation: CASSFRTNEQYF. The chain recombines TRBV28 with TRBJ2-7, with D unclear. V was cut by 3 bases and J by 5 bases, with 8 bases left in between. The length of the CDR3 is 12 residues. Germline CDR1 and CDR2: MDHEN and SYDVKM.

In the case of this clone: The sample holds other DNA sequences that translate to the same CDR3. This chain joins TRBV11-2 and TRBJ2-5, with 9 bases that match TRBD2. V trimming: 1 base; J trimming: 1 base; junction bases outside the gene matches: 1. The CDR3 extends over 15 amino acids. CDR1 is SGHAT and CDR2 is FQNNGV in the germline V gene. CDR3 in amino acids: CASSLALAGQETQYF. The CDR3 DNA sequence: TGTGCCAGCAGCTTAGCACTAGCGGGCCAAGAGACCCAGTACTTC.

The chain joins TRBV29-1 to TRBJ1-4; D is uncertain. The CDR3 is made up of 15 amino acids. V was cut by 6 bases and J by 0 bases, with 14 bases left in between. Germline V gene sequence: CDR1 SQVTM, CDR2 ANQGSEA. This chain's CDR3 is CSVRDSEATNEKLFF. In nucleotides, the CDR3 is TGCAGCGTCCGAGACTCAGAGGCAACTAATGAAAAACTGTTTTTT.